The 8 T cell receptor beta chains below come from one sample, sequenced in a study of regulatory T cells in long-lasting Graves disease. This sample's time point: newly diagnosed GD, antithyroid drugs for less than 3 months. RNA isolated from PBMCs was used to make the TCR library. iRepertoire HTBI primers and Arm-PCR of CDR3 regions built TCR beta libraries. TCRdb re-analysed the multiplex PCR reads in MiXCR, keeping a single row per CDR3 protein. The sample carries some 500,000 distinct CDR3 sequences, about 14% recorded once. The sample was also linked to a second study, of T cells in Graves' hyperthyroidism and ophthalmopathy.

The source material was peripheral blood mononuclear cells (PBMCs), sampled at new diagnosis, from a patient treated with antithyroid drugs. These receptors were obtained from a man aged 25-45 years with Graves disease.

This clonotype was recorded at least ten times. The chain recombines TRBV6-1 with TRBJ2-5; D gene unclear. V was clipped by 7 bases and J by 5 bases, with 11 bases between them. CDR1 and CDR2 from the germline V gene are MNHNS and SASEGT. The CDR3 length is 12 residues. For the CDR3, the DNA is TGTGCCAGCAATCCCGGCAGGGAGACCCAGTACTTC. It encodes CASNPGRETQYF.

Ten or more counts support this clonotype. This chain links TRBV14 with TRBJ2-5; 8 bases agree with TRBD2. The CDR3 sequence is 13 residues long. The germline V gene encodes CDR1 SGHDN and CDR2 FVKESK. Trimming took 8 bases from V and 5 from J; bases not matched to a gene: 7. The CDR3 loop reads CASSLGLGETQYF. DNA for the CDR3: TGTGCCAGCTCCCTGGGACTAGGCGAGACCCAGTACTTC.

The chain has TRBV15 and TRBJ1-1; possibly TRBD1 for D (6 bases). CDR3 length equals 18 residues. Germline CDR1 LNHNV, CDR2 YYDKDF (reference sequence). V lost 0 bases to trimming and J lost 1 base, with 18 bases between them. The CDR3, as DNA: TGTGCCACCAGCAGAGATAGGACAGTCCGAGGGGGGAACACTGAAGCTTTCTTT. Protein: CATSRDRTVRGGNTEAFF.

This chain joins TRBV27 and TRBJ2-5, with TRBD1 matching over 9 bases. CDR1 is MNHEY, CDR2 SMNVEV, per germline (reference sequence). V shed 6 bases, J shed 4 bases, and the junction held 6 bases outside the gene matches. The CDR3 sequence is 14 residues long. The CDR3 DNA reads as TGTGCCAGCAGGGCCACAGGGGGCGCAGAGACCCAGTACTTC. Translated, it gives CASRATGGAETQYF.

This clonotype was observed a few times. Because it lacks the conserved phenylalanine or tryptophan at the end, this CDR3 is likely a read error. V and J are TRBV24-1 and TRBJ1-3, with TRBD1 matching over 11 bases. CDR1 and CDR2 (germline): KGHDR, SFDVKD. The CDR3 has 17 amino acids. Losses at the gene ends were 9 bases for V and 0 bases for J; bases not matched to a gene: 9. The CDR3 bases are TGTGCCACCGGAGGGCCCGGGACAGGGGGCTCTGGAAACACCATATATCTT. Its translation is CATGGPGTGGSGNTIYL.

This clonotype was detected ten times or more. V is TRBV7-2 and J is TRBJ2-1, with D perhaps given as TRBD1 or TRBD2 (5 bases each). CDR1 SGHTA and CDR2 FQGNSA come from the germline V gene. The CDR3 contains 16 residues. V lost 0 bases, J lost 2 bases, and 11 bases lay in between. The CDR3 spells CASSLAQVGAYNEQFF. CDR3 sequence (DNA): TGTGCCAGCAGCTTAGCCCAGGTGGGGGCCTACAATGAGCAGTTCTTC.

Points on this clonotype: With only one base between it and a far larger clone, this is likely a read error. The CDR3 protein is CASSLGPSGGQDEQLF. The CDR3 coding sequence is TGTGCCAGCAGCTTGGGCCCTTCCGGTGGGCAGGATGAGCAGCTCTTC. V gene TRBV2 combines with J gene TRBJ2-1; D gene unclear. CDR3 size: 16 residues. CDR1 and CDR2 (germline): SNHLY, FYNNEI.

The V and J genes are TRBV15 and TRBJ2-7, with D tentatively TRBD1 (5 bases). The ends were cut back, 1 base at V and 0 bases at J, with 10 bases in the middle. There are 15 residues in the CDR3. Per germline, CDR1 LNHNV and CDR2 YYDKDF (reference sequence). CDR3 sequence reads: CATSRGQSSSYEQYF. Here the CDR3 DNA reads TGTGCCACCAGCAGAGGACAGTCATCCTCCTACGAGCAGTACTTC. Full variable domain (outside the CDR3, taken from reference TRBV15 and TRBJ2-7): DAMVIQNPRYQVTQFGKPVTLSCSQTLNHNVMYWYQQKSSQAPKLLFHYYDKDFNNEADTPDNFQSRRPNTSFCFLDIRSPGLGDTAMYLCATSRGQSSSYEQYFGPGTRLTVT.